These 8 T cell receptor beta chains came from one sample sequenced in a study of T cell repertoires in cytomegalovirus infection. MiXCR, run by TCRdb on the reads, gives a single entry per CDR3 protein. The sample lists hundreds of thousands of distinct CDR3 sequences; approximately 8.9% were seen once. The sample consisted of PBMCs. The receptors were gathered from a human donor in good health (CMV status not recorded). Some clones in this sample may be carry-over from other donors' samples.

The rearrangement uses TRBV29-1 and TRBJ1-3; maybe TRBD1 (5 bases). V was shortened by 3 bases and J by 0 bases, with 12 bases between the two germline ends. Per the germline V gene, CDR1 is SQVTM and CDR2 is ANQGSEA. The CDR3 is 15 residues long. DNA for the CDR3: TGCAGCGTTGACGGGGTGGGGGGCTCTGGAAACACCATATATTTT. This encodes CSVDGVGGSGNTIYF. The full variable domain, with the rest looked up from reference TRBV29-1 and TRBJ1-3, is SAVISQKPSRDICQRGTSLTIQCQVDSQVTMMFWYRQQPGQSLTLIATANQGSEATYESGFVIDKFPISRPNLTFSTLTVSNMSPEDSSIYLCSVDGVGGSGNTIYFGEGSWLTVV.

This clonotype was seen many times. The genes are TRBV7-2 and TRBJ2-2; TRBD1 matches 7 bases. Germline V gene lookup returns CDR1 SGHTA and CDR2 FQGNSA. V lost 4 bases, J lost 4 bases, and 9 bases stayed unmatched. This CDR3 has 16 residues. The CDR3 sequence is CASSSYQGVGTGELFF. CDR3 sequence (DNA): TGTGCCAGCAGCTCGTACCAGGGGGTCGGCACCGGGGAGCTGTTTTTT.

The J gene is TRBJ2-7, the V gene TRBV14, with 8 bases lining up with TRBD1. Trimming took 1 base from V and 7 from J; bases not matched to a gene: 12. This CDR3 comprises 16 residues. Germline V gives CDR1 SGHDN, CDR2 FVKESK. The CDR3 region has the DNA TGTGCCAGCAGCCAAGGGGCAGGGGGCAACACTAAAGAGCAGTACTTC. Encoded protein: CASSQGAGGNTKEQYF.

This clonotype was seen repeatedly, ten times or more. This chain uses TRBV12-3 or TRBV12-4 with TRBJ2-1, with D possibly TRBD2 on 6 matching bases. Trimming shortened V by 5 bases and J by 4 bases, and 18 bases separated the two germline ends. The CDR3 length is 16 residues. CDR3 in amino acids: CASSAYGTPNYNEQFF. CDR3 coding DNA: TGTGCCAGCAGTGCCTACGGGACTCCTAATTACAATGAGCAGTTCTTC.

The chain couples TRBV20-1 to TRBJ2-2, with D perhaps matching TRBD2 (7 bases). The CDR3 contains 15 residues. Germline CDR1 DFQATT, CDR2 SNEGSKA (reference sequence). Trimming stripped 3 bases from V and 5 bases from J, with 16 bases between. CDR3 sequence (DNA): TGCAGTGCTAGGAGGGGGGGGGGCGGGACCGGGGAGCTGTTTTTT. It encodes CSARRGGGGTGELFF.

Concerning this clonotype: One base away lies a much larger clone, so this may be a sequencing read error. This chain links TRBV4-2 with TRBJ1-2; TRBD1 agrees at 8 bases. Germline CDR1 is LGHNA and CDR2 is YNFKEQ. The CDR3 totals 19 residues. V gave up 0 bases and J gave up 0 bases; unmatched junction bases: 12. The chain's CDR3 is CASSQDLEQGATSNYGYTF. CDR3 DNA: TGTGCCAGCAGCCAAGATTTAGAGCAGGGGGCCACCTCTAACTATGGCTACACCTTC.

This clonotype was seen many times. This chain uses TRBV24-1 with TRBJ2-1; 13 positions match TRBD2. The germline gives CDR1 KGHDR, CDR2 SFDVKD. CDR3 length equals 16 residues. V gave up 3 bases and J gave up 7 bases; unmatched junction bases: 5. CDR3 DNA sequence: TGTGCCACCAGTGATCCCGGGACTAGCGGGGTTAATGAGCAGTTCTTC. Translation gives CATSDPGTSGVNEQFF.

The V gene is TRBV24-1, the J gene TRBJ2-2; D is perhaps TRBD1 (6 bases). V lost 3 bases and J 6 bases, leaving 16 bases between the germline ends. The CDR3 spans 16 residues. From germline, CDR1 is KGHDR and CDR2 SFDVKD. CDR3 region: CATSDRDISIAGELFF. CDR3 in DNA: TGTGCCACCAGTGATCGGGACATAAGTATAGCCGGGGAGCTGTTTTTT.